This TCR beta chain was recorded in a study of cytomegalovirus exposure and HLA in healthy donors. The donors, nominally healthy at sampling, likely had unrecorded immune exposures. Looked up from germline, CDR1 is MNHNS and CDR2 is SASEGT. The CDR3 runs to 13 residues. Trimming took 4 bases from V and 5 from J; bases not matched to a gene: 1. PCR involved 60 Vbeta and 13 Jbeta primers. Original data processing: There were about 80 million unique TCR beta chains by a later count, and approximately 10 million of them were shared. The assay was immunoSEQ multiplex PCR, and TCRdb's table has in-frame clones only and misses some. V and J calls plus clone size are reproduced from that table; the DNA served to infer D and trimming. The sample gives 170,000 or so clones, approximately 80% of which show up once; around 5% is in the top ten.

The sequencing sample was made of PBMCs. The V call is TRBV6-1, the J call TRBJ2-7, with TRBD1 matching over 11 bases. This clonotype was sampled from a young man in good health and CMV-seronegative. CDR3 DNA sequence: TGTGCCAGCAGTGGGGACAGGGGGAACGAGCAGTACTTC. It translates to CASSGDRGNEQYF.